Below, 5 T cell receptor beta chains from the same sample are listed, as sequenced in a study of blood T cells in healthy people across ages. PCR was performed a second time for about 7 to 12 cycles using a sample-barcoded 5' primer and a J-beta primer mix. Each CDR3 protein is one row after TCRdb ran MiXCR on the 5' RACE reads. The sample gives about 640,000 distinct CDR3 sequences, under 70% of which show up once; over 30% is in the top ten. Sequenced material: blood. The source of these receptors is a man aged 55 to 70 in good health.

This rearrangement joins TRBV6-1 to TRBJ2-3, with 11 bases identical to TRBD2. V was clipped by 1 base and J by 0 bases; unmatched bases: 3. CDR1 and CDR2 (germline): MNHNS, SASEGT. CDR3 length: 17 amino acids. In DNA form, the CDR3 reads TGTGCCAGCAGTGAAGGGAGACTAGCGGGGAGCACAGATACGCAGTATTTT. The encoded protein is CASSEGRLAGSTDTQYF.

The chain combines TRBV20-1 with TRBJ2-3; TRBD2 aligns across 9 bases. CDR3 length: 15 residues. J gave up 3 bases and V 5 bases, and 9 bases lay outside the gene matches. Germline lookup yields CDR1 DFQATT and CDR2 SNEGSKA (reference sequence). The CDR3 sequence: CSALRREGVTDTQYF. CDR3 nucleotide sequence: TGCAGTGCTCTTCGGCGGGAGGGAGTGACAGATACGCAGTATTTT.

This chain uses TRBV27 with TRBJ2-1; D is possibly TRBD1 (6 bases). This CDR3 is 16 amino acids long. With 3 bases removed from V and 4 bases from J, the gap between germline ends came to 16 bases. Germline CDR1 is MNHEY and CDR2 is SMNVEV (reference sequence). CDR3 bases: TGTGCCAGCAGTTTCTCCGGGACACACACGTACAATGAGCAGTTCTTC. Its protein product is CASSFSGTHTYNEQFF.

This clonotype was observed once. The chain uses TRBV7-9 and TRBJ1-6, with unresolved D. The V gene's germline CDR1 is SEHNR and CDR2 FQNEAQ (reference sequence). This CDR3 contains 14 residues. V lost 5 bases, J lost 3 bases, and 8 bases lay in between. This CDR3 reads CASSQDNYNSPLHF. In DNA, the CDR3 is TGTGCCAGCAGCCAAGACAACTATAATTCACCCCTCCACTTT.

This clonotype was counted between two and nine times. The chain uses TRBV12-3 or TRBV12-4 and TRBJ2-1; the match to TRBD2 covers 7 bases. CDR3 length: 16 amino acids. The V and J ends lost 5 bases and 3 bases, in that order; junction bases with no gene match: 10. CDR3 in DNA: TGTGCCAGCAGTCCTGGGGGGGGATTGGGCTACAATGAGCAGTTCTTC. This gives the protein CASSPGGGLGYNEQFF.